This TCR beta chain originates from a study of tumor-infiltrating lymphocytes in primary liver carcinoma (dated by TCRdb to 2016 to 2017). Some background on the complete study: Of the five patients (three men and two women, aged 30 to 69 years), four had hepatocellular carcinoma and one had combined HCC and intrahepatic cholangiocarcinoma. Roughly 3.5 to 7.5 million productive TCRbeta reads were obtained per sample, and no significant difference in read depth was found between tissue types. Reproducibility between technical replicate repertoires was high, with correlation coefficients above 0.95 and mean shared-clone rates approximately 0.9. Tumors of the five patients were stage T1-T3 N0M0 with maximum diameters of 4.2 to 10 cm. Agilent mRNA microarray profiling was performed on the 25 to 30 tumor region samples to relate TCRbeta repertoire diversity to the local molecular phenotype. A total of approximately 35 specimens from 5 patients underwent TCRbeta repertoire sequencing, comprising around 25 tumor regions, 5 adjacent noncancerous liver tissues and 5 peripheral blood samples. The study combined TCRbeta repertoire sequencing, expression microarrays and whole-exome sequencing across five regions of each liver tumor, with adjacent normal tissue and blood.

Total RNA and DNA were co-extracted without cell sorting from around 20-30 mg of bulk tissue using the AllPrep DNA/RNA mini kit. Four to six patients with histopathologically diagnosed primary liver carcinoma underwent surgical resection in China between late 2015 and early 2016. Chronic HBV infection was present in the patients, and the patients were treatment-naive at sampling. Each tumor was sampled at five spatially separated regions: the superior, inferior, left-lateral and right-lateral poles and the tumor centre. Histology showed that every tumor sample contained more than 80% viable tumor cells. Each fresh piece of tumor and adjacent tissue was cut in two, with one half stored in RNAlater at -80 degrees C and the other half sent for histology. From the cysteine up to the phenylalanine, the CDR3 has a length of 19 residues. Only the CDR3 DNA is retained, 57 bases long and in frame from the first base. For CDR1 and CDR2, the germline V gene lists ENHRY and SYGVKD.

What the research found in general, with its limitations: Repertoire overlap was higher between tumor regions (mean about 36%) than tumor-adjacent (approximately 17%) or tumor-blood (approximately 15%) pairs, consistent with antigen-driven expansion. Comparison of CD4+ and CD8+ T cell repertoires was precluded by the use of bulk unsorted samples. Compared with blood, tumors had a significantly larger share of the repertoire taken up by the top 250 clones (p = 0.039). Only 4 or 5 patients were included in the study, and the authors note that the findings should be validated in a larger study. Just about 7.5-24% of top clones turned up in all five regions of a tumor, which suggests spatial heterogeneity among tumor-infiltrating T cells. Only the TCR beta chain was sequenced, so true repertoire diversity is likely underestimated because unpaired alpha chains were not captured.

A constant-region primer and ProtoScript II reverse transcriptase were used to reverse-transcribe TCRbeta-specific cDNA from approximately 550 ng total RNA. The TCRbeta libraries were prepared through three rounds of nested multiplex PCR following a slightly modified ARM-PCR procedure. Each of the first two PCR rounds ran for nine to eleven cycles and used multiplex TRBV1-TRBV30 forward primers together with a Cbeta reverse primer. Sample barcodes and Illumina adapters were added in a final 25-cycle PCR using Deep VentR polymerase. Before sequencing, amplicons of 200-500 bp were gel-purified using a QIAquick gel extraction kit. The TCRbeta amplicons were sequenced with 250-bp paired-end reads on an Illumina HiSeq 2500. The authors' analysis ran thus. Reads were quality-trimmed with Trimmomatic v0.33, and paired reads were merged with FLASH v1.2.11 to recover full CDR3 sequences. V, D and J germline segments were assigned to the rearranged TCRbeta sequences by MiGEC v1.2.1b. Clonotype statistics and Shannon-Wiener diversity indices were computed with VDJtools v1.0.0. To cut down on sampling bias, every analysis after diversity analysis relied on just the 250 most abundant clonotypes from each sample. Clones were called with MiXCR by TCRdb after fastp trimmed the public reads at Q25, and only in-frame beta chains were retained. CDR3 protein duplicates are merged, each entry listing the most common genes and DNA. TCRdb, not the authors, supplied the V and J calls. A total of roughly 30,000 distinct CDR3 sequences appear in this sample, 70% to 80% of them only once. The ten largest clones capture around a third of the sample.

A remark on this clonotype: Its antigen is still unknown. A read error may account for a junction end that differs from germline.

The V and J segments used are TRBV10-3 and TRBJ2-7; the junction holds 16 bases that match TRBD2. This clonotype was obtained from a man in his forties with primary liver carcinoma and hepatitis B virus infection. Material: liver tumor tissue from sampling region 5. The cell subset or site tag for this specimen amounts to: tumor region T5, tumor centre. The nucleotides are TGTGTCATTACCAAACGATCGGGACTAGCGGGAGGGTTCTTCTACGAGCAGCACTTC. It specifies CVITKRSGLAGGFFYEQHF.